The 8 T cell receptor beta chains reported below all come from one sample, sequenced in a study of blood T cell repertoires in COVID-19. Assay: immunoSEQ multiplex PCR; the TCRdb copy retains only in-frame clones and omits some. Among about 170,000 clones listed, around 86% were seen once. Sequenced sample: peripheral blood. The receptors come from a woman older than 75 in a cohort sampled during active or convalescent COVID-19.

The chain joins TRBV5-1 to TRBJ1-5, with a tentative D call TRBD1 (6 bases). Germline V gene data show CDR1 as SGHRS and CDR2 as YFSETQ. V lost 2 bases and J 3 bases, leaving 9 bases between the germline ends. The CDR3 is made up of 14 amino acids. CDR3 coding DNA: TGCGCCAGCAGCTTAGGGGGAGCCAATCAGCCCCAGCATTTT. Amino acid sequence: CASSLGGANQPQHF.

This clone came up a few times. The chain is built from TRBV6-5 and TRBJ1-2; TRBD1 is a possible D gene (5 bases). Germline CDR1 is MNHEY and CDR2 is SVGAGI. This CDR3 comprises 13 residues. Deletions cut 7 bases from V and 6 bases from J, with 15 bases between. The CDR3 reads CASTLGAGHGYTF. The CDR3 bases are TGTGCCAGCACCCTAGGGGCAGGGCATGGCTACACCTTC.

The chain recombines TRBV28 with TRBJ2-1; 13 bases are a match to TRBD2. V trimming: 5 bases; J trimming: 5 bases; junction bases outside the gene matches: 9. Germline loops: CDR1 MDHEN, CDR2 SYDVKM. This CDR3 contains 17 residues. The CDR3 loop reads CASSTSGGAVSHNEQFF. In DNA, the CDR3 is TGTGCCAGCAGTACTAGCGGGGGGGCTGTGAGCCACAATGAGCAGTTCTTC.

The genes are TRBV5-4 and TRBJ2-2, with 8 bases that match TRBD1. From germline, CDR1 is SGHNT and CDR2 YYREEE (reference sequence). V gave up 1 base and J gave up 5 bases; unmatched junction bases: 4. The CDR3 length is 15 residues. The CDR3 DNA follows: TGTGCCAGCAGCTTGCCAGGGGGCGGAACCGGGGAGCTGTTTTTT. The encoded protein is CASSLPGGGTGELFF.

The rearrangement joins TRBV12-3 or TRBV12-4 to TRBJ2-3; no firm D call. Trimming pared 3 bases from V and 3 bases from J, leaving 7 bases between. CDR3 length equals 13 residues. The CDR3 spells CASSFLETDTQYF. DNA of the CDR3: TGTGCCAGCAGTTTCCTAGAAACAGATACGCAGTATTTT.

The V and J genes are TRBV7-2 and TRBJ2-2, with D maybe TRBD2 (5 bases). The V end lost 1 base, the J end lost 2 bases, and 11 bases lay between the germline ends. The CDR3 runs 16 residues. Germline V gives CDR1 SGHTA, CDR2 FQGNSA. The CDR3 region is CASSLGVGVNTGELFF. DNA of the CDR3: TGTGCCAGCAGCTTAGGAGTGGGAGTAAACACCGGGGAGCTGTTTTTT.

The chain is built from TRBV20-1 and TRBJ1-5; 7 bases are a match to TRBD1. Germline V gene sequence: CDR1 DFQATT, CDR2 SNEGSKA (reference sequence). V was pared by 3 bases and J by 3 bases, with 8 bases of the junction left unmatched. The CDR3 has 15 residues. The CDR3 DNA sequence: TGCAGTGCTAGTCCTGGACAGGCCCCCAATCAGCCCCAGCATTTT. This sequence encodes CSASPGQAPNQPQHF.

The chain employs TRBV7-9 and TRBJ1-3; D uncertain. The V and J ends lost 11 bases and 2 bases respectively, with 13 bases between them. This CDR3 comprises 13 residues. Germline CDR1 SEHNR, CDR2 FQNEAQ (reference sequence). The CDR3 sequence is CAFPPGTGNTIYF. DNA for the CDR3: TGTGCCTTTCCGCCGGGGACTGGAAACACCATATATTTT. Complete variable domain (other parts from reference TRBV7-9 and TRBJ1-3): DTGVSQNPRHKITKRGQNVTFRCDPISEHNRLYWYRQTLGQGPEFLTYFQNEAQLEKSRLLSDRFSAERPKGSFSTLEIQRTEQGDSAMYLCAFPPGTGNTIYFGEGSWLTVV.